The 4 T cell receptor beta chains below were found in one sample sequenced in a study of regulatory T cells in long-lasting Graves disease. Arm-PCR of CDR3 regions and iRepertoire HTBI primers were the basis on which TCR beta libraries were built. TCRdb reprocessed the multiplex PCR reads via MiXCR and lists one record per CDR3 protein. The sample lists hundreds of thousands of distinct CDR3 sequences; 16% were seen once. Time point: newly diagnosed GD, antithyroid drugs for less than 3 months. After RNA was extracted from PBMCs, the TCR library was made from it. This sample was also put to use in a study of T cells in Graves' hyperthyroidism and ophthalmopathy.

Sequenced here: peripheral blood mononuclear cells (PBMCs), sampled at new diagnosis, from a patient treated with antithyroid drugs. The receptors come from a woman aged 30 to 39 with Graves disease.

This clonotype has at least ten counts. The rearrangement joins TRBV7-2 to TRBJ2-7, with D tentatively TRBD2 (6 bases). This CDR3 is 14 amino acids long. Trimming shortened V by 7 bases and J by 6 bases, and 19 bases separated the two germline ends. Germline assignment: CDR1 SGHTA and CDR2 FQGNSA. CDR3 residues: CASTPSSGYIEQYF. As DNA, the CDR3 is TGTGCCAGCACTCCCTCCAGCGGGTACATCGAGCAGTACTTC.

The table lists this clonotype with many counts. This chain links TRBV10-3 with TRBJ2-7; 9 bases are shared with TRBD1. This CDR3 is built from 14 residues. V trimming: 6 bases; J trimming: 5 bases; junction bases outside the gene matches: 8. Germline CDR1 is ENHRY and CDR2 is SYGVKD. CDR3 coding DNA: TGTGCCATCAGGACCGGGACAGGGACCAACGAGCAGTACTTC. Translation gives CAIRTGTGTNEQYF.

This clonotype has a single count. Just one base apart from a much larger clone, this may be a read error. The rearrangement uses TRBV7-3 and TRBJ2-7; 7 bases fit TRBD1. This CDR3 comprises 14 residues. CDR1 and CDR2 (germline): SGHTA, FQGTGA. The CDR3 DNA is TGTGTCAGCAGCCCACAGGGGAGTTTCGACGAGCAGTACTTC. Translating gives CVSSPQGSFDEQYF.

This clonotype was found many times. The chain couples TRBV11-2 to TRBJ2-7, with a possible D match to TRBD2 (5 bases). CDR1 and CDR2 (germline): SGHAT, FQNNGV. The CDR3 is made up of 14 amino acids. V was cut by 2 bases and J by 10 bases, with 18 bases left in between. CDR3 region: CASSLPPTPEAQYF. CDR3 coding DNA: TGTGCCAGCAGCTTACCCCCTACCCCGGAGGCCCAGTACTTC. Drawing the rest from reference TRBV11-2 and TRBJ2-7, the complete variable domain is EAGVAQSPRYKIIEKRQSVAFWCNPISGHATLYWYQQILGQGPKLLIQFQNNGVVDDSQLPKDRFSAERLKGVDSTLKIQPAKLEDSAVYLCASSLPPTPEAQYFGPGTRLTVT.